This paragraph reports one TCR beta chain. Trimming took 6 bases from V and 0 from J; bases not matched to a gene: 10. The V gene's germline CDR1 is SGHNT and CDR2 YYREEE (reference sequence). There are 16 residues in the CDR3. The record originates from a study of shared clonotypes between healthy human individuals. About the research overall: Serving as donors were two women and three men, whose ages spanned 18 to 49. The plates for each donor numbered three CD4 naive, three CD4 memory, two CD8 naive and one CD8 memory.

Libraries were prepared by immunoSEQ multiplex PCR; TCRdb keeps only in-frame clonotypes and omits some of them. The top ten hold 10% to 13% of the sample, which has fewer than 400,000 clones, around two thirds seen once. The sequencing input was memory CD4+ T cells sorted from blood. Subset indicated: CD45RA-negative fraction. The chain employs TRBV5-4 and TRBJ2-3; 7 bases line up with TRBD1. The receptor comes from a young man in good health. CDR3 in DNA: TGTGCCAGCACCCCGGGGACAGCCAAAAGCACAGATACGCAGTATTTT. Protein product: CASTPGTAKSTDTQYF.